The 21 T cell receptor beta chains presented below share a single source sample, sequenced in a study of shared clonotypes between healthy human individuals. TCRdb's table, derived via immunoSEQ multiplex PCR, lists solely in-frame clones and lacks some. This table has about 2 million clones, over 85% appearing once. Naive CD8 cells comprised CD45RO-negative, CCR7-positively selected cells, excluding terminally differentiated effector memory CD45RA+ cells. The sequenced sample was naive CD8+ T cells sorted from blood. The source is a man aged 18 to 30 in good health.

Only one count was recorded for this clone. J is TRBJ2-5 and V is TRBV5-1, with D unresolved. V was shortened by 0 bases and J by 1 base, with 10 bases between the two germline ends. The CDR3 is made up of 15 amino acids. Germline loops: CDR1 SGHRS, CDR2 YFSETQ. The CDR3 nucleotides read TGCGCCAGCAGCTTGGATTATACGGGCCAAGAGACCCAGTACTTC. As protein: CASSLDYTGQETQYF.

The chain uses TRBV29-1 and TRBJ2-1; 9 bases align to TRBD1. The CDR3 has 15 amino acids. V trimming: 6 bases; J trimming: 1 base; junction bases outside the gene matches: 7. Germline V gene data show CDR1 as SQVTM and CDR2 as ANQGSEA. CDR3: CSVGGTGISYNEQFF. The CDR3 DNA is TGCAGCGTAGGCGGGACAGGGATATCCTACAATGAGCAGTTCTTC.

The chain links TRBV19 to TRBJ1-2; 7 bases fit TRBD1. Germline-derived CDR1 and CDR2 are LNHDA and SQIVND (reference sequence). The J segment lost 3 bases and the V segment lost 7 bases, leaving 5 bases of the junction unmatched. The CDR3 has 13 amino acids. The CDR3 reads CASTDREYYGYTF. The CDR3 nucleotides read TGTGCCAGTACTGACAGGGAGTACTATGGCTACACCTTC. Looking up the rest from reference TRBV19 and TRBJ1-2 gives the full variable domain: DGGITQSPKYLFRKEGQNVTLSCEQNLNHDAMYWYRQDPGQGLRLIYYSQIVNDFQKGDIAEGYSVSREKKESFPLTVTSAQKNPTAFYLCASTDREYYGYTFGSGTRLTVV.

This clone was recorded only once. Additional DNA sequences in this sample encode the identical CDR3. CDR3 loop: CASSIVGSSYEQYF. CDR3 bases: TGTGCCAGTAGTATAGTAGGTTCTTCCTACGAGCAGTACTTC. The chain links TRBV19 to TRBJ2-7; D gene unclear. Germline V gene sequence: CDR1 LNHDA, CDR2 SQIVND (reference sequence). The V end lost 1 base, the J end lost 1 base, and 8 bases lay between the germline ends. The CDR3 has 14 amino acids.

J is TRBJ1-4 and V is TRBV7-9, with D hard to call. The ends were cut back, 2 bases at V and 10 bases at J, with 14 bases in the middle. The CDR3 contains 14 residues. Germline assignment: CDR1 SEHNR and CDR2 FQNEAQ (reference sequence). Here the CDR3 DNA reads TGTGCCAGCAGCTTATCGACCAATCCAGGAAAACTGTTTTTT. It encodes CASSLSTNPGKLFF.

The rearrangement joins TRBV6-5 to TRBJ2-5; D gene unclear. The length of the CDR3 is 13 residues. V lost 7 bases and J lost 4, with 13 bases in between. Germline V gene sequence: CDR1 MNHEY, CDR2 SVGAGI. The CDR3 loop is CASNPAGVETQYF. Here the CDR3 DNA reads TGTGCCAGCAACCCCGCTGGGGTAGAGACCCAGTACTTC.

The CDR3 DNA is TGTGCCAGCAGCAAGGGAGGCCTTTTGACCTACGAGCAGTACTTC. This sequence encodes CASSKGGLLTYEQYF. The chain is built from TRBV9 and TRBJ2-7; maybe TRBD2 (6 bases). CDR1 and CDR2 (germline): SGDLS, YYNGEE. The CDR3 totals 15 residues. Between the trimmed V and J ends, which lost 4 bases and 2 bases, there was a span of 16 bases.

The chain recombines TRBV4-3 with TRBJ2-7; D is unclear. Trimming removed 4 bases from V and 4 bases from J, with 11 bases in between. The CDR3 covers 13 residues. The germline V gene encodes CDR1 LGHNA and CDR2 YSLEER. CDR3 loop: CASSPWVRYEQYF. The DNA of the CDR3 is TGCGCCAGCAGCCCTTGGGTCCGGTACGAGCAGTACTTC.

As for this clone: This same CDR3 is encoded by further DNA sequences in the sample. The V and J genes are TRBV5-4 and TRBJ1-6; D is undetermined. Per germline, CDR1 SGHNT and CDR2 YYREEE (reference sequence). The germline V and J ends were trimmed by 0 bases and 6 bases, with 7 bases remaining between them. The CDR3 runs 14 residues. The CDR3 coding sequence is TGTGCCAGCAGCTTGGGGTTAAGTAATTCACCCCTCCACTTT. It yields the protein CASSLGLSNSPLHF.

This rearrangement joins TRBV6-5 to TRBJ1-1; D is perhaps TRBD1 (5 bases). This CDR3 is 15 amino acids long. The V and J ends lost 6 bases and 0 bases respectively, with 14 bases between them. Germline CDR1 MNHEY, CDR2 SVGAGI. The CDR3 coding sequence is TGTGCCAGCAGCAGATACGACAGCTTGAACACTGAAGCTTTCTTT. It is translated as CASSRYDSLNTEAFF.

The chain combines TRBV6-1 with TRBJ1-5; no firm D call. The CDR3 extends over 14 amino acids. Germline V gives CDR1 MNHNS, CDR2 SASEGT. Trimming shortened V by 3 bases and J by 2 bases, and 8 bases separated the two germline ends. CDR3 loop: CASSEWVGNQPQHF. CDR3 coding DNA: TGTGCCAGCAGTGAGTGGGTTGGCAATCAGCCCCAGCATTTT.

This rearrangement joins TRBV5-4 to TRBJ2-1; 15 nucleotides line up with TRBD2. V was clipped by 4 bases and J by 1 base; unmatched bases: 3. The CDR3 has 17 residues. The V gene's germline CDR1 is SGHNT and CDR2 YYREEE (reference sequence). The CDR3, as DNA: TGTGCCAGCAGCCCCGGACTAGCGGGGGGGTCCTACAATGAGCAGTTCTTC. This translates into CASSPGLAGGSYNEQFF.

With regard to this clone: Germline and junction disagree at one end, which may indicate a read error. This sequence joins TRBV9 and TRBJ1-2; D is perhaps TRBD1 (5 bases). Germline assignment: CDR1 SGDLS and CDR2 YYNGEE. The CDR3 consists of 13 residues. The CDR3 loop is CASSLLNRDSPHF. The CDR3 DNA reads TGTGCCAGCAGCCTTCTGAACCGGGACTCTCCCCACTTC.

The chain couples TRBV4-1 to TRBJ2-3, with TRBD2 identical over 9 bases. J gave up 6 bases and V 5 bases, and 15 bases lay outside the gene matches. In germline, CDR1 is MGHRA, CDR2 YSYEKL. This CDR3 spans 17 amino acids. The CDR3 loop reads CASSGLEAGGMLDTQYF. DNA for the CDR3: TGCGCCAGCAGCGGGCTGGAGGCGGGAGGGATGTTGGATACGCAGTATTTT.

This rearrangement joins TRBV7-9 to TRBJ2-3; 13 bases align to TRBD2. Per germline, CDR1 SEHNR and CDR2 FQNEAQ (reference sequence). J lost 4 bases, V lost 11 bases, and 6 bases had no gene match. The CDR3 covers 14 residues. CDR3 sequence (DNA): TGTGCCTCTAAACTAGCGGGAGGGCCAGATACGCAGTATTTT. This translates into CASKLAGGPDTQYF. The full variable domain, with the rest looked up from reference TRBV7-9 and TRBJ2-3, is DTGVSQNPRHKITKRGQNVTFRCDPISEHNRLYWYRQTLGQGPEFLTYFQNEAQLEKSRLLSDRFSAERPKGSFSTLEIQRTEQGDSAMYLCASKLAGGPDTQYFGPGTRLTVL.

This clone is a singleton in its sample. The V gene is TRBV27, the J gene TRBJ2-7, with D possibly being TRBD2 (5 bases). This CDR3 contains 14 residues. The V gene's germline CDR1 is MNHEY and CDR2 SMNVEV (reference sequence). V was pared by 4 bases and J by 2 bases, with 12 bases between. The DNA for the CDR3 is TGTGCCAGCAGTTCAGCCGGGATGACCTACGAGCAGTACTTC. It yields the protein CASSSAGMTYEQYF.

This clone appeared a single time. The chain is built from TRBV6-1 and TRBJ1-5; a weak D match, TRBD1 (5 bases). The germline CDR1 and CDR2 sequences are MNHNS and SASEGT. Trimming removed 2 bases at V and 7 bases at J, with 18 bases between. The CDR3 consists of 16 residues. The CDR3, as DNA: TGTGCCAGCAGTGAATATAGCAGGGCGGGATACCAGCCCCAGCATTTT. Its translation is CASSEYSRAGYQPQHF.

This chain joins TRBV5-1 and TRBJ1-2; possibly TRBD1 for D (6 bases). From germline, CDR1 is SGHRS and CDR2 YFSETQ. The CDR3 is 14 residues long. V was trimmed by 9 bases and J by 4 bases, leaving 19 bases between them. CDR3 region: CATSTGGLGYGYTF. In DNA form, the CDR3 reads TGCGCCACCTCAACGGGGGGCTTAGGCTATGGCTACACCTTC. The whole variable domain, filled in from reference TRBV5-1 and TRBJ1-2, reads KAGVTQTPRYLIKTRGQQVTLSCSPISGHRSVSWYQQTPGQGLQFLFEYFSETQRNKGNFPGRFSGRQFSNSRSEMNVSTLELGDSALYLCATSTGGLGYGYTFGSGTRLTVV.

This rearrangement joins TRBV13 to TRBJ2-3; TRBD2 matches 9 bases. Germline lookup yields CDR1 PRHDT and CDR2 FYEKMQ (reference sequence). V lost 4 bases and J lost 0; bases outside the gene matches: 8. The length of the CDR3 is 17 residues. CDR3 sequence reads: CASSSPTSGASTDTQYF. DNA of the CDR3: TGTGCCAGCAGCTCCCCGACTAGCGGAGCTAGCACAGATACGCAGTATTTT.

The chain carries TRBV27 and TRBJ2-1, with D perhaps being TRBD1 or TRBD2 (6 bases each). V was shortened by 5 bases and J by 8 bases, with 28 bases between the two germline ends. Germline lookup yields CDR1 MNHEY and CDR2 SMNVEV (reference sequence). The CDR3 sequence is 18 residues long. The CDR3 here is CASSPTAAVTGRIDEQFF. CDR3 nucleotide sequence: TGTGCCAGCAGTCCTACCGCCGCCGTCACAGGGAGGATCGATGAGCAGTTCTTC.

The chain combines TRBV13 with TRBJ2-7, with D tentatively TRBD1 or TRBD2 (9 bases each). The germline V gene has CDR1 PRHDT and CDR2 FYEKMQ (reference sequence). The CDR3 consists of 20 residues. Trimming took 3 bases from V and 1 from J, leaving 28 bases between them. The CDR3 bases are TGTGCCAGCAGCTTGTGGACCGGGACAGGGAGTCTAGCGGGGTCCTACGAGCAGTACTTC. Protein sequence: CASSLWTGTGSLAGSYEQYF.